This is a list of T cell receptor beta chains from one sample in a study of blood T cell repertoires in COVID-19. TCRdb's copy holds only in-frame clones and misses some; the assay was immunoSEQ multiplex PCR. The sample lists 250,000 to 350,000 clones, more than 75% occurring once. Input material: PBMCs or T cells enriched from blood (not recorded which). The source is a woman between 25 and 40 years old who had recovered from COVID-19. CDR3s include the opening cysteine and the closing phenylalanine or tryptophan. The D gene is left open where the match is weak. Rows give clone size only sometimes, using once, few, many, or a class for an expanded clone.

clone_size	d_call	v_call	j_call	cdr3_aa	cdr3_nt
few	TRBD1	TRBV27	TRBJ1-1	CASSLIGGASEKAFF	TGTGCCAGCAGTTTAATAGGGGGCGCATCAGAAAAAGCTTTCTTT
-	TRBD1	TRBV7-2	TRBJ2-3	CASSLRRTGDTQYF	TGTGCCAGCAGCTTACGCCGGACAGGAGATACGCAGTATTTT
-	TRBD2	TRBV5-1	TRBJ2-1	CASSLGEAGAAYEQFF	TGCGCCAGCAGCTTGGGTGAAGCGGGGGCTGCGTATGAGCAGTTCTTC
-	TRBD1	TRBV11-1	TRBJ2-1	CASSFGQGPLNEQFF	TGTGCCAGCAGCTTTGGACAGGGCCCCCTCAATGAGCAGTTCTTC
-	TRBD1	TRBV9	TRBJ2-7	CASSGGQGYEQYF	TGTGCCAGCAGCGGGGGACAGGGGTACGAGCAGTACTTC
-	-	TRBV5-4	TRBJ1-3	CASSLVGAGNTIYF	TGTGCCAGCAGCTTGGTAGGGGCCGGAAACACCATATATTTT
-	-	TRBV11-2	TRBJ2-3	CASSVETGTDTQYF	TGTGCCAGCAGCGTCGAAACGGGCACAGATACGCAGTATTTT
-	TRBD1	TRBV10-3	TRBJ1-1	CAIKLTGGDTEAFF	TGTGCCATCAAATTGACAGGGGGAGACACTGAAGCTTTCTTT
-	-	TRBV7-2	TRBJ2-2	CASSPQLGRVNTGELFF	TGTGCCAGCAGCCCTCAATTGGGCAGGGTGAACACCGGGGAGCTGTTTTTT
-	TRBD2	TRBV7-2	TRBJ2-2	CASSSPTSGGALGTGELFF	TGTGCCAGCAGCTCACCGACTAGCGGGGGGGCCTTAGGAACCGGGGAGCTGTTTTTT
-	-	TRBV19	TRBJ2-7	CASTPRGSYEQYF	TGTGCCAGTACCCCTAGGGGCAGCTACGAGCAGTACTTC
-	-	TRBV13	TRBJ1-2	CASSSRGNYGYTF	TGTGCCAGCAGCTCCAGGGGTAACTATGGCTACACCTTC
few	-	TRBV30	TRBJ1-5	CAWNRYPNQPQHF	TGTGCCTGGAACAGGTACCCCAATCAGCCCCAGCATTTT
-	-	TRBV27	TRBJ2-7	CASIRATEGEQYF	TGTGCCAGCATCAGGGCGACAGAAGGCGAGCAGTACTTC
-	-	TRBV28	TRBJ2-1	CASSFSDEQFF	TGTGCCAGCAGTTTTTCCGATGAGCAGTTCTTC
-	-	TRBV18	TRBJ2-5	CASSPVSVLGETQYF	TGTGCCAGCTCACCGGTGTCCGTACTAGGGGAGACCCAGTACTTC
-	-	TRBV18	TRBJ1-6	CASSPATGYNSPLHF	TGTGCCAGCTCACCAGCGACAGGTTATAATTCACCCCTCCACTTT
-	-	TRBV11-2	TRBJ2-2	CASSLRDIGELFF	TGTGCCAGCAGCTTAAGGGACATCGGGGAGCTGTTTTTT
-	-	TRBV12-5	TRBJ2-7	CASGLAPRGGGGYEQYF	TGTGCTAGTGGTTTGGCCCCCAGGGGCGGGGGAGGATACGAGCAGTACTTC
-	TRBD1	TRBV9	TRBJ1-4	CASSRGTGNNEKLFF	TGTGCCAGCAGCCGAGGGACAGGGAATAATGAAAAACTGTTTTTT
-	-	TRBV27	TRBJ1-3	CASSLSGAGTGNTIYF	TGTGCCAGCAGTTTATCGGGGGCAGGTACTGGAAACACCATATATTTT
-	-	TRBV13	TRBJ2-2	CASSLWGVTNTGELFF	TGTGCCAGCAGCTTATGGGGGGTTACGAACACCGGGGAGCTGTTTTTT
-	TRBD1	TRBV5-1	TRBJ1-4	CASSLRTGGSEKLFF	TGCGCCAGCAGCCTGAGGACAGGGGGGAGTGAAAAACTGTTTTTT
-	-	TRBV4-1	TRBJ1-2	CASSPQQHLANGYTF	TGCGCCAGCAGCCCCCAGCAACACCTAGCCAATGGCTACACCTTC
-	TRBD1	TRBV7-9	TRBJ1-2	CASSPGTARGYTF	TGTGCCAGCAGCCCCGGGACAGCGAGGGGCTACACCTTC
few	-	TRBV27	TRBJ1-6	CASSLEGRVNSPLHF	TGTGCCAGCTCCCTCGAAGGCAGGGTCAATTCACCCCTCCACTTT
-	TRBD1	TRBV7-2	TRBJ1-6	CASSSGGGSPLHF	TGTGCCAGCAGCTCAGGGGGAGGTTCACCCCTCCACTTT
-	-	TRBV19	TRBJ1-5	CASRVSSGSNQPQHF	TGTGCCAGTAGGGTCTCGAGTGGTAGCAATCAGCCCCAGCATTTT
-	-	TRBV15	TRBJ1-5	CATSNYRNQPQHF	TGTGCCACCAGCAATTACAGAAATCAGCCCCAGCATTTT
-	-	TRBV18	TRBJ1-1	CASSTTGLNTEAFF	TGTGCCAGCTCAACGACAGGTCTGAACACTGAAGCTTTCTTT
-	-	TRBV9	TRBJ1-4	CASSPSLTGRNEKLFF	TGTGCCAGCAGCCCCAGCCTGACAGGAAGAAACGAAAAACTGTTTTTT
-	-	TRBV5-6	TRBJ2-2	CASSLVVEGELFF	TGTGCCAGCAGCTTGGTGGTGGAGGGGGAGCTGTTTTTT
once	TRBD2	TRBV4-1	TRBJ2-2	CASTPGLFLPGELFF	TGCGCCAGCACCCCGGGACTATTCCTCCCCGGGGAGCTGTTTTTT
-	TRBD2	TRBV25-1	TRBJ2-7	CASGGGGVALYEQYF	TGTGCCAGCGGCGGGGGAGGTGTAGCCCTCTACGAGCAGTACTTC
once	-	TRBV12-3/TRBV12-4	TRBJ1-2	CASSLGQGNGYTF	TGTGCCAGCAGTTTAGGGCAGGGGAATGGCTACACCTTC
-	-	TRBV21-1	TRBJ1-6	CASSKSGKWLTPASPLHF	TGTGCCAGCAGCAAATCAGGGAAGTGGTTGACACCGGCCTCACCCCTCCACTTT
-	-	TRBV7-9	TRBJ2-5	CASSLEPSEETQYF	TGTGCCAGCAGCTTAGAGCCTAGCGAAGAGACCCAGTACTTC
-	-	TRBV5-1	TRBJ1-1	CASSLASDMNTEAFF	TGCGCCAGCAGCTTGGCCTCGGACATGAACACTGAAGCTTTCTTT
-	TRBD2	TRBV12-5	TRBJ2-2	CASGFGLAGLAGELFF	TGTGCTAGTGGTTTTGGACTAGCGGGGCTTGCCGGGGAGCTGTTTTTT
-	-	TRBV19	TRBJ1-2	CASSIVPGVDGYTF	TGTGCCAGTAGTATAGTGCCGGGGGTCGATGGCTACACCTTC
-	-	TRBV3-1/TRBV3-2	TRBJ2-5	CASSQGAAGHPGKTQYF	TGTGCCAGCAGCCAAGGGGCAGCGGGCCACCCAGGGAAGACCCAGTACTTC
-	-	TRBV11-2	TRBJ1-1	CASSLSPRLSNTEAFF	TGTGCCAGCAGCTTATCCCCGAGGCTGTCGAACACTGAAGCTTTCTTT
-	-	TRBV5-5	TRBJ1-1	CASSFLTGSSNTEAFF	TGTGCCAGCAGCTTCCTTACCGGGTCCTCGAACACTGAAGCTTTCTTT
-	TRBD1	TRBV6-1	TRBJ1-2	CASSDGRGPNYGYTF	TGTGCCAGCAGTGACGGTAGGGGGCCTAACTATGGCTACACCTTC
-	TRBD2	TRBV6-2/TRBV6-3	TRBJ2-1	CASSTRSVAGHYNEQFF	TGTGCCAGCAGTACCCGGTCGGTAGCGGGGCATTACAATGAGCAGTTCTTC
-	-	TRBV2	TRBJ2-2	CATLQATGELFF	TGTGCCACCTTACAGGCCACCGGGGAGCTGTTTTTT
-	TRBD1	TRBV10-2	TRBJ1-2	CASSETALGQGWVYGYTF	TGCGCCAGCAGTGAGACGGCCTTAGGACAGGGATGGGTGTATGGCTACACCTTC
-	TRBD2	TRBV27	TRBJ2-7	CASSLRGGIYEQYF	TGTGCCAGCAGCCTAAGGGGAGGGATATACGAGCAGTACTTC
once	TRBD1	TRBV9	TRBJ2-5	CASSADTGGAETQYF	TGTGCCAGCAGCGCCGATACAGGGGGCGCAGAGACCCAGTACTTC
-	TRBD1	TRBV6-5	TRBJ1-1	CAAQTGVLNTEAFF	TGTGCCGCCCAAACAGGGGTGTTGAACACTGAAGCTTTCTTT
-	TRBD1	TRBV6-1	TRBJ1-4	CASSEGSGQGVWRTNEKLFF	TGTGCCAGCAGTGAAGGGTCTGGACAGGGGGTTTGGCGAACTAATGAAAAACTGTTTTTT
-	-	TRBV10-3	TRBJ2-7	CAISESRENEQYF	TGTGCCATCAGTGAGTCGAGAGAAAACGAGCAGTACTTC
-	TRBD1	TRBV24-1	TRBJ1-5	CATSETGGYQPQHF	TGTGCCACCAGTGAGACAGGGGGCTATCAGCCCCAGCATTTT
-	-	TRBV7-2	TRBJ1-4	CASSLDRGSEKLFF	TGTGCCAGCAGCTTGGATCGGGGGAGTGAAAAACTGTTTTTT
-	TRBD1	TRBV10-1	TRBJ2-1	CASTADRGNNEQFF	TGCGCCAGCACCGCGGACAGGGGGAACAATGAGCAGTTCTTC
-	-	TRBV5-1	TRBJ1-4	CASSPQATNEKLFF	TGCGCCAGCAGCCCGCAGGCAACTAATGAAAAACTGTTTTTT
-	TRBD1	TRBV28	TRBJ1-2	CASSLQGVRGYTF	TGTGCCAGCAGTTTACAGGGGGTGAGAGGCTACACCTTC
-	-	TRBV5-1	TRBJ2-3	CASSLAPTNLRTDTQYF	TGCGCCAGCAGCTTGGCGCCTACCAACCTACGCACAGATACGCAGTATTTT